This paragraph reports one T cell receptor (beta chain). Its antigen is undetermined. V was pared by 6 bases and J by 9 bases, with 25 bases between. The CDR3 totals 16 residues. Germline-derived CDR1 and CDR2 are SGHRS and YFSETQ. This sample is part of a study of T cells in localized non-small cell lung cancer. Study-level findings and limits: Density of T cells in blood, when higher, went with longer overall survival. Adjacent lung was found to contain a median around 58 of the top 100 tumor clones.

Produced via immunoSEQ multiplex PCR; TCRdb's table is partial and in-frame only. The data show around 70,000 clones, about 88% seen once. The clonotype originates from a female donor over 55 with stage I lung adenocarcinoma. V usage is TRBV5-1 and J usage is TRBJ2-1, with no clear D. Sequenced material: peripheral blood, taken before any cancer treatment. The CDR3 loop reads CASTLSWGSQVREQFF. CDR3 bases: TGCGCCAGCACCCTCTCTTGGGGTTCTCAAGTCCGTGAGCAGTTCTTC.